The clone carrying this TCR beta chain was counted between two and nine times. Its antigen remains unknown. Amplification yielded TCR beta CDR3 regions, with RNA transcripts as the source. Researchers ran a first-round RT-PCR on the TCR CDR3 using the HTBI primer set. TCRdb fed the multiplex PCR reads into MiXCR, producing one record per CDR3 protein. Among 660,000 or so distinct CDR3 sequences listed, approximately 42% were seen once. Looked up from germline, CDR1 is SGDLS and CDR2 is YYNGEE. The CDR3 runs to 16 residues. Deletions cut 4 bases from V and 0 bases from J, with 17 bases between. The data were taken from a study of T cells in Graves' hyperthyroidism and ophthalmopathy. Study-level results: Using 13 V-J features, a model discriminated ophthalmopathy from stable hyperthyroidism.

The chain recombines TRBV9 with TRBJ2-7; unclear D gene. The receptor was derived from an adult man with Graves' disease, either hyperthyroidism or ophthalmopathy (not recorded which). Sequencing used peripheral blood or thyroid tissue (not recorded which). The CDR3 DNA sequence: TGTGCCAGCAGCCCCGACCCAGGTGGAAGCTCCTACGAGCAGTACTTC. Translating it yields CASSPDPGGSSYEQYF.